Each of the 17 T cell receptor beta chains below was sequenced from the same sample in a study of blood T cell repertoires in COVID-19 (dated by TCRdb to the early 2020s). Libraries were prepared through the immunoSEQ multiplex PCR assay. Imported from immuneACCESS, the table was reduced by TCRdb to in-frame sequences with V and J called. These copies leave out some clones; in studies compared against another copy, an unresolved V gene accounts for under half, and the cause of the remainder is not known. The sample table records 100,000 to 150,000 clones; about 81% of these occur just once. The top ten clones comprise about 18% of the sample. The sequenced material came from peripheral blood. The receptors were gathered from a man aged 30-40 years with COVID-19, enrolled during active disease.

The chain has TRBV6-5 and TRBJ1-2; no definite D call. Germline V gene data show CDR1 as MNHEY and CDR2 as SVGAGI. Trimming pared 0 bases from V and 4 bases from J, leaving 9 bases between. The CDR3 has 14 residues. The CDR3 is CASSYSPGTYGYTF. In DNA, the CDR3 is TGTGCCAGCAGTTACTCCCCGGGAACCTATGGCTACACCTTC.

The chain links TRBV15 to TRBJ2-7; D ambiguous. The V gene lost 1 base and the J gene lost 3 bases, with 4 bases spanning the gap. The CDR3 consists of 12 residues. Germline-derived CDR1 and CDR2 are LNHNV and YYDKDF (reference sequence). The CDR3 nucleotides read TGTGCCACCAGCAGAGTAGACTACGAGCAGTACTTC. Protein: CATSRVDYEQYF.

The chain recombines TRBV30 with TRBJ1-1, with D perhaps TRBD1 (5 bases). V gave up 2 bases and J gave up 0 bases, with 7 bases separating them. CDR1 is GTSNPN, CDR2 SVGIG, per germline (reference sequence). The CDR3 length is 13 residues. The CDR3 sequence is CAWSSGLNTEAFF. The CDR3, as DNA: TGTGCCTGGAGTTCAGGGTTGAACACTGAAGCTTTCTTT.

V and J are TRBV5-4 and TRBJ1-2, with TRBD1 matching over 7 bases. CDR3 length: 15 residues. The junction had 8 bases not matched to a gene; V was cut back by 4 bases and J by 2 bases. Germline V gene data show CDR1 as SGHNT and CDR2 as YYREEE (reference sequence). The CDR3 region is CASSRGAGQNYGYTF. CDR3 DNA sequence: TGTGCCAGCAGCCGCGGGGCGGGACAGAACTATGGCTACACCTTC.

This clone was recorded a few times. The chain employs TRBV7-9 and TRBJ2-7, with D possibly being TRBD2 (5 bases). Germline V gives CDR1 SEHNR, CDR2 FQNEAQ (reference sequence). V gave up 4 bases and J gave up 5 bases, with 12 bases separating them. The length of the CDR3 is 13 residues. The CDR3 here is CASSYSTGNEQYF. The CDR3 bases are TGTGCCAGCAGCTACTCAACCGGGAACGAGCAGTACTTC. The variable domain in full, completed from reference TRBV7-9 and TRBJ2-7, reads DTGVSQNPRHKITKRGQNVTFRCDPISEHNRLYWYRQTLGQGPEFLTYFQNEAQLEKSRLLSDRFSAERPKGSFSTLEIQRTEQGDSAMYLCASSYSTGNEQYFGPGTRLTVT.

The V call is TRBV9, the J call TRBJ2-5, with 7 positions matching TRBD2. The length of the CDR3 is 14 residues. V gave up 1 base and J gave up 2 bases; unmatched junction bases: 2. Germline CDR1 is SGDLS and CDR2 is YYNGEE. CDR3 protein: CASSVLGGQETQYF. For the CDR3, the DNA is TGTGCCAGCAGCGTATTGGGGGGGCAAGAGACCCAGTACTTC.

This clone was recorded only once. The chain carries TRBV5-1 and TRBJ2-3, with TRBD2 matching over 7 bases. CDR1 is SGHRS, CDR2 YFSETQ, per germline. The CDR3 contains 17 residues. The V segment lost 0 bases and the J segment 0 bases; nucleotides outside the gene matches: 7. CDR3 sequence (DNA): TGCGCCAGCAGCTTGGATGGTAGCGGGTATAGCACAGATACGCAGTATTTT. Amino acid sequence: CASSLDGSGYSTDTQYF.

V and J are TRBV5-1 and TRBJ2-5, with TRBD1 as a possible D gene (6 bases). The CDR3 covers 14 residues. The V end lost 5 bases, the J end lost 2 bases, and 13 bases lay between the germline ends. Germline V CDR1 and CDR2: SGHRS, YFSETQ. CDR3 sequence: CASRPGTTQETQYF. DNA of the CDR3: TGCGCCAGCAGGCCCGGGACAACACAAGAGACCCAGTACTTC.

The chain uses TRBV7-9 and TRBJ1-2; 10 bases line up with TRBD1. Trimming removed 3 bases from V and 6 bases from J; junction bases left unmatched: 7. This CDR3 is built from 15 residues. Per the germline V gene, CDR1 is SEHNR and CDR2 is FQNEAQ (reference sequence). CDR3 loop: CASSFQDRGRNGYTF. CDR3 coding DNA: TGTGCCAGCAGCTTTCAAGACAGGGGGCGCAATGGCTACACCTTC.

The chain couples TRBV3-1 (or the pseudogene TRBV3-2) to TRBJ1-6; D call uncertain. V lost 6 bases to trimming and J lost 6 bases, with 15 bases between them. Germline CDR1 LGHDT, CDR2 YNNKEL (reference sequence). The length of the CDR3 is 15 residues. CDR3 DNA: TGTGCCAGCAGTCAAAACGTCGGAGGTAATTCACCCCTCCACTTT. Translating gives CASSQNVGGNSPLHF.

The V gene is TRBV6-6, the J gene TRBJ2-5, with TRBD1 as a possible D gene (8 bases). Trimming pared 4 bases from V and 5 bases from J, leaving 14 bases between. The CDR3 has 14 residues. Germline loops: CDR1 MNHNY, CDR2 SVGAGI (reference sequence). CDR3 sequence: CASSFGQGGETQYF. The CDR3 nucleotides are TGTGCCAGCAGTTTCGGACAGGGAGGGGAGACCCAGTACTTC.

In its sample, this clone was seen once. The chain employs TRBV27 and TRBJ2-1; TRBD2 matches 10 bases. Germline values: CDR1 MNHEY, CDR2 SMNVEV (reference sequence). The length of the CDR3 is 17 residues. Trimming removed 5 bases from V and 9 bases from J; junction bases left unmatched: 16. Here the CDR3 DNA reads TGTGCCAGCAGTCCAGGGGGACTCCTAGCGGGAGTGGTTGAGCAGTTCTTC. Encoded protein: CASSPGGLLAGVVEQFF.

Note on this clone: Within the sample, other DNA sequences also encode this same CDR3. The rearrangement uses TRBV7-9 and TRBJ2-7; D ambiguous. The V and J ends lost 2 bases and 3 bases respectively, with 2 bases between them. CDR3 length: 11 residues. Germline CDR1 and CDR2: SEHNR and FQNEAQ (reference sequence). The CDR3 loop is CASSLLYEQYF. The CDR3, as DNA: TGTGCCAGCAGCTTACTCTACGAGCAGTACTTC. Based on the CDR3 plus reference TRBV7-9 and TRBJ2-7, the full variable domain is DTGVSQNPRHKITKRGQNVTFRCDPISEHNRLYWYRQTLGQGPEFLTYFQNEAQLEKSRLLSDRFSAERPKGSFSTLEIQRTEQGDSAMYLCASSLLYEQYFGPGTRLTVT.

This rearrangement joins TRBV7-8 to TRBJ2-7; D perhaps matches TRBD2 (5 bases). The CDR3 spans 17 residues. Deletions cut 3 bases from V and 3 bases from J, with 21 bases between. Germline assignment: CDR1 SGHVS and CDR2 FQNEAQ. DNA for the CDR3: TGTGCCAGCAGCTTGCCTCACCTGACCTCCCGGGGCTACGAGCAGTACTTC. Translation: CASSLPHLTSRGYEQYF.

CDR3 region: CASSPRVLYNEQFF. Here the CDR3 DNA reads TGCGCCAGCAGCCCCAGGGTTCTTTACAATGAGCAGTTCTTC. The chain uses TRBV4-3 and TRBJ2-1, with TRBD1 as a possible D gene (5 bases). Trimming stripped 4 bases from V and 4 bases from J, with 11 bases between. The CDR3 extends over 14 amino acids. Germline V gives CDR1 LGHNA, CDR2 YSLEER.

This sequence joins TRBV5-5 and TRBJ2-7; D not resolved. Germline CDR1 and CDR2: SGHKS and YYEKEE (reference sequence). Trimming stripped 1 base from V and 2 bases from J, with 13 bases between. The CDR3 has 15 amino acids. DNA of the CDR3: TGTGCCAGCAGCTTGTCCGGGTCCCACCCCTACGAGCAGTACTTC. The encoded protein is CASSLSGSHPYEQYF. The full variable domain, in which reference TRBV5-5 and TRBJ2-7 provide the parts outside the CDR3, is DAGVTQSPTHLIKTRGQQVTLRCSPISGHKSVSWYQQVLGQGPQFIFQYYEKEERGRGNFPDRFSARQFPNYSSELNVNALLLGDSALYLCASSLSGSHPYEQYFGPGTRLTVT.

The genes are TRBV3-1 (or the pseudogene TRBV3-2) and TRBJ2-3; D remains unclear. The CDR3 extends over 16 amino acids. Germline V lookup: CDR1 LGHDT, CDR2 YNNKEL (reference sequence). V was trimmed by 1 base and J by 1 base, leaving 12 bases between them. Here the CDR3 DNA reads TGTGCCAGCAGCCAAGGGGCGCGCCAGCGCACAGATACGCAGTATTTT. Amino acid sequence: CASSQGARQRTDTQYF.